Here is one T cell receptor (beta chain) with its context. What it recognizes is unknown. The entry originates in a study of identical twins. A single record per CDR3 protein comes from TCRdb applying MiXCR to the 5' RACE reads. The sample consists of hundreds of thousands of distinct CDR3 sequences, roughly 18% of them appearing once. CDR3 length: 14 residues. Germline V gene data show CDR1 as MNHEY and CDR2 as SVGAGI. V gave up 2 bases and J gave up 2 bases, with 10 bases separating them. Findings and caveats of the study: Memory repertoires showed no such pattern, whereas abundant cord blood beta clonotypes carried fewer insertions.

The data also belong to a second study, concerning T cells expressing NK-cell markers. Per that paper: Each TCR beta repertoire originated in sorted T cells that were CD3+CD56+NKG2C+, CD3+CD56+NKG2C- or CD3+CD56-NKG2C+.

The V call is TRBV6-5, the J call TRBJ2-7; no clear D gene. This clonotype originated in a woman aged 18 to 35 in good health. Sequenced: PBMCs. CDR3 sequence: CASSYRGGPYEQYF. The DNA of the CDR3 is TGTGCCAGCAGTTACCGTGGCGGACCCTACGAGCAGTACTTC.